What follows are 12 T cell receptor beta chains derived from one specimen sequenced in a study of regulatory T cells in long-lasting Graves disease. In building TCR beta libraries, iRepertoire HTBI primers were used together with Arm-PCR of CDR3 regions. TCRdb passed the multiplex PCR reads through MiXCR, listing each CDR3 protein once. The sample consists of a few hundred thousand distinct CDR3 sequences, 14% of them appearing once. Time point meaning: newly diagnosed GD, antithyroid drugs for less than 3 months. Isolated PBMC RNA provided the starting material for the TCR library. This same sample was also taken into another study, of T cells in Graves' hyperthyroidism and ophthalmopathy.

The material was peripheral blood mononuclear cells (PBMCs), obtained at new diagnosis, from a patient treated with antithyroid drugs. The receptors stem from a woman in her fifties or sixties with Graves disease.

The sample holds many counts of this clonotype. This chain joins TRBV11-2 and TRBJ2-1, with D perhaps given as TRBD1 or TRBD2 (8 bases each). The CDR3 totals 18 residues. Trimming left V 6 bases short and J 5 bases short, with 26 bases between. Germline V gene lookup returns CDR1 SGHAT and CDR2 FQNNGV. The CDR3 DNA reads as TGTGCCAGCAGTTACAGGACAGGGACGGGGGGGGTCCACAATGAGCAGTTCTTC. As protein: CASSYRTGTGGVHNEQFF.

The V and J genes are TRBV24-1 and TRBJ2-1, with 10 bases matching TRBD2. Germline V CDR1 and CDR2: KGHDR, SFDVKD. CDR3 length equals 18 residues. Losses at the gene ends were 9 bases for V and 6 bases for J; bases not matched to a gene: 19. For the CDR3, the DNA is TGTGCCACCCGCCCGGCTCAGGGAGCGGGGGGGGGGGGCAATGAGCAGTTCTTC. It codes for CATRPAQGAGGGGNEQFF.

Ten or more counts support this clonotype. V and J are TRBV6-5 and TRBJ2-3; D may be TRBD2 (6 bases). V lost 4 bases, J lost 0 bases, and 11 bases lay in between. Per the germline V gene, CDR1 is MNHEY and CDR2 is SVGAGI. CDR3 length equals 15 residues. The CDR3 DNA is TGTGCCAGCAGTTCGGACTACCGTAGCACAGATACGCAGTATTTT. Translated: CASSSDYRSTDTQYF.

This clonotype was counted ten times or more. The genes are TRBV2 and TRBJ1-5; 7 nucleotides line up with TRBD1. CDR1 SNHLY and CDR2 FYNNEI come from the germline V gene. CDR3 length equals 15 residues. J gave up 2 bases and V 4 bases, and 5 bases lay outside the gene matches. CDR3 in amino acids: CASSGQGIGNQPQHF. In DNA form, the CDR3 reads TGTGCCAGCAGTGGACAGGGAATTGGCAATCAGCCCCAGCATTTT.

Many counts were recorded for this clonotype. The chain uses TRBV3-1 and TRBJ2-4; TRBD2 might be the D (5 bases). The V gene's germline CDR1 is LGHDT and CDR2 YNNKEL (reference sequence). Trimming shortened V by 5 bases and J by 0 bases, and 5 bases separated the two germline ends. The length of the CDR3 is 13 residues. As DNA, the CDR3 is TGTGCCAGCAGCGAGGGAGCCAAAAACATTCAGTACTTC. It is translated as CASSEGAKNIQYF.

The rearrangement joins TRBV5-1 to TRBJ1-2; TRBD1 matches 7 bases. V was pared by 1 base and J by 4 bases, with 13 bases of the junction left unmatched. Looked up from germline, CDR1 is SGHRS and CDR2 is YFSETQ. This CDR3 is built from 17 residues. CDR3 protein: CASSLPAGTADPYGYTF. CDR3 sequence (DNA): TGCGCCAGCAGCTTGCCCGCCGGGACAGCAGATCCCTATGGCTACACCTTC. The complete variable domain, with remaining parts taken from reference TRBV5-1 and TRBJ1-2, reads KAGVTQTPRYLIKTRGQQVTLSCSPISGHRSVSWYQQTPGQGLQFLFEYFSETQRNKGNFPGRFSGRQFSNSRSEMNVSTLELGDSALYLCASSLPAGTADPYGYTFGSGTRLTVV.

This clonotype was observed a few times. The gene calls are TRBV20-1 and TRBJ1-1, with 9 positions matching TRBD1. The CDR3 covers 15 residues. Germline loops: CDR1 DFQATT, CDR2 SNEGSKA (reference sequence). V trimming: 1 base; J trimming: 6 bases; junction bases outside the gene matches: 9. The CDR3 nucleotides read TGCAGTGCTAGAGGAGGTAGGACAGGGGCTGCTGAAGCTTTCTTT. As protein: CSARGGRTGAAEAFF.

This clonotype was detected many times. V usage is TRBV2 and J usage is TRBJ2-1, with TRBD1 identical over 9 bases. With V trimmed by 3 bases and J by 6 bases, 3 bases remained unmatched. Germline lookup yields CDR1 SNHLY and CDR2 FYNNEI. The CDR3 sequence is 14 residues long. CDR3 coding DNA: TGTGCCAGCAGTGACCGGGACAGGGTCAATGAGCAGTTCTTC. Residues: CASSDRDRVNEQFF.

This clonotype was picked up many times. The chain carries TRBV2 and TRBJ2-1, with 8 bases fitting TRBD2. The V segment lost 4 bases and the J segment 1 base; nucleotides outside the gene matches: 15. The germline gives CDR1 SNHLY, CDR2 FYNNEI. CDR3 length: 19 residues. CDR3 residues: CASSVGAGGLYDSYNEQFF. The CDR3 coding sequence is TGTGCCAGCAGTGTGGGGGCGGGAGGATTATATGATTCCTACAATGAGCAGTTCTTC. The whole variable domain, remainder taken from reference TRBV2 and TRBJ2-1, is EPEVTQTPSHQVTQMGQEVILRCVPISNHLYFYWYRQILGQKVEFLVSFYNNEISEKSEIFDDQFSVERPDGSNFTLKIRSTKLEDSAMYFCASSVGAGGLYDSYNEQFFGPGTRLTVL.

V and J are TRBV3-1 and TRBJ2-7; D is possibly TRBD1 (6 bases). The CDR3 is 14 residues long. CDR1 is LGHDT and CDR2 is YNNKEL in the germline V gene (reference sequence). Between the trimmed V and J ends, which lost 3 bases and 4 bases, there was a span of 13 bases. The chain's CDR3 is CASSQRGQIYEQYF. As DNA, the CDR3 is TGTGCCAGCAGCCAGCGCGGACAGATTTACGAGCAGTACTTC.

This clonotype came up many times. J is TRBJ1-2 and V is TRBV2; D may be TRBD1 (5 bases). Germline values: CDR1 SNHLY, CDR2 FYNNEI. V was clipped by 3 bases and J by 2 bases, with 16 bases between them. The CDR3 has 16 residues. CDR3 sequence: CASSETGRITNYGYTF. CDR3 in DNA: TGTGCCAGCAGTGAGACGGGACGGATCACCAACTATGGCTACACCTTC.

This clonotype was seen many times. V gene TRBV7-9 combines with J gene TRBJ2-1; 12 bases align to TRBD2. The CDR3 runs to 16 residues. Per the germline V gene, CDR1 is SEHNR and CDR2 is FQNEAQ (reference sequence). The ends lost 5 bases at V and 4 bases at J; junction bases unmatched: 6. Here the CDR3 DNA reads TGTGCCAGCAGCCCAAGGACTAGCGGGACTTACAATGAGCAGTTCTTC. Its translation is CASSPRTSGTYNEQFF.